The 5 T cell receptor beta chains below all came from one sample that was sequenced in a study of blood T cell repertoires in COVID-19. Data came from immunoSEQ multiplex PCR; TCRdb stores just in-frame clones and leaves some out. Among some 290,000 clones listed, roughly 93% were seen once. The sample consisted of PBMCs or T cells enriched from blood (not recorded which). These receptors were taken from a woman in her thirties or forties with acute COVID-19.

The V and J genes are TRBV19 and TRBJ1-1, with a possible D match to TRBD1 (6 bases). The CDR3 is 16 amino acids. Per germline, CDR1 LNHDA and CDR2 SQIVND (reference sequence). V lost 7 bases, J lost 4 bases, and 22 bases lay in between. The CDR3 loop reads CASTSMGATGGTEAFF. CDR3 DNA sequence: TGTGCCAGTACCTCAATGGGGGCGACGGGGGGCACTGAAGCTTTCTTT.

As to this clone: Other DNA sequences in this sample translate to the same CDR3. The J gene is TRBJ2-2, the V gene TRBV5-1; 11 bases map to TRBD2. V shed 1 base, J shed 1 base, and the junction held 0 bases outside the gene matches. Looked up from germline, CDR1 is SGHRS and CDR2 is YFSETQ. The CDR3 extends over 16 amino acids. The CDR3 nucleotides are TGCGCCAGCAGCTTGCTAGCGGGAGGGAACACCGGGGAGCTGTTTTTT. This translates into CASSLLAGGNTGELFF.

The chain uses TRBV7-9 and TRBJ1-2; D is uncertain. Germline V gene data show CDR1 as SEHNR and CDR2 as FQNEAQ (reference sequence). The length of the CDR3 is 12 residues. The V end lost 0 bases, the J end lost 8 bases, and 7 bases lay between the germline ends. CDR3 region: CASSLAADGYTF. The CDR3 nucleotides are TGTGCCAGCAGCTTAGCAGCGGACGGCTACACCTTC.

V gene TRBV9 combines with J gene TRBJ2-1; tentatively, D is TRBD2 (5 bases). V lost 0 bases to trimming and J lost 6 bases, with 13 bases between them. Germline CDR1 SGDLS, CDR2 YYNGEE. The CDR3 has 15 amino acids. The CDR3 protein is CASSVGPEGGNEQFF. The DNA of the CDR3 is TGTGCCAGCAGCGTAGGACCCGAGGGCGGCAATGAGCAGTTCTTC. Combining the CDR3 with reference TRBV9 and TRBJ2-1 gives the whole variable domain DSGVTQTPKHLITATGQRVTLRCSPRSGDLSVYWYQQSLDQGLQFLIQYYNGEERAKGNILERFSAQQFPDLHSELNLSSLELGDSALYFCASSVGPEGGNEQFFGPGTRLTVL.

V gene TRBV12-3 or TRBV12-4 combines with J gene TRBJ2-7; possible D gene TRBD2, 5 bases. The CDR3 covers 13 residues. The V gene lost 6 bases and the J gene lost 7 bases, with 16 bases spanning the gap. The DNA of the CDR3 is TGTGCCAGCAGCCCCCGCGGGTCTTTGGAGCAGTACTTC. It encodes CASSPRGSLEQYF.